The rows below give T cell receptor beta chains drawn from one sample of a study of blood T cell repertoires in COVID-19. Only in-frame clones appear in the TCRdb table, and some are missing; sequencing was by immunoSEQ multiplex PCR. Among about 150,000 clones listed, 84% were seen once. Input material: peripheral blood. The receptors derive from a woman aged 45 to 65 with acute or convalescent COVID-19. Each CDR3 is given with its conserved first and last residue. A D gene is named only where the DNA matches it firmly. The size field is filled for only some rows; it gives once, few, many or a size class.

>TRBV5-1|14|TRBJ1-1|-|-
CASSAASGETEAFF
TGCGCCAGCAGCGCTGCCTCAGGGGAAACTGAAGCTTTCTTT
>TRBV28|14|TRBJ1-1|-|-
CASSNYRAVPEAFF
TGTGCCAGCAGTAACTACAGGGCTGTGCCTGAAGCTTTCTTT
>TRBV7-2|14|TRBJ2-5|TRBD1|-
CASRPGTGWETQYF
TGTGCCAGCAGGCCCGGGACAGGGTGGGAGACCCAGTACTTC
>TRBV5-4|15|TRBJ2-4|-|-
CASSLADRAKNIQYF
TGTGCCAGCAGCTTGGCCGACAGGGCCAAAAACATTCAGTACTTC
>TRBV9|16|TRBJ2-1|TRBD2|-
CASTRLAGGPYNEQFF
TGTGCCAGCACCCGGCTAGCGGGAGGGCCCTACAATGAGCAGTTCTTC
>TRBV5-4|15|TRBJ1-1|TRBD1|-
CASSIRTGMNTEAFF
TGTGCCAGCAGCATTAGGACAGGGATGAACACTGAAGCTTTCTTT
>TRBV28|15|TRBJ2-7|TRBD2|-
CASKTGTSGHYEQYF
TGTGCCAGTAAAACCGGGACTAGCGGTCACTACGAGCAGTACTTC
>TRBV7-8|15|TRBJ2-2|TRBD1|few
CASSLVNRGTGELFF
TGTGCCAGCAGCTTAGTTAACAGGGGCACCGGGGAGCTGTTTTTT
>TRBV19|14|TRBJ2-7|-|-
CASSIKGERYEQYF
TGTGCCAGTAGTATAAAGGGGGAGAGATACGAGCAGTACTTC
>TRBV5-1|15|TRBJ2-2|TRBD2|once
CASSSGSSGTGELFF
TGCGCCAGCAGCTCGGGTTCTAGCGGCACCGGGGAGCTGTTTTTT
>TRBV18|17|TRBJ1-4|TRBD1|-
CASSQQGAGATNEKLFF
TGTGCCAGCTCACAACAGGGGGCTGGCGCAACTAATGAAAAACTGTTTTTT
>TRBV5-1|13|TRBJ1-3|-|-
CASSLAGQDTIYF
TGCGCCAGCAGCTTAGCAGGGCAGGACACCATATATTTT
>TRBV7-9|15|TRBJ1-4|TRBD1|-
CASSRSTGGNEKLFF
TGTGCCAGCAGCCGTTCGACAGGGGGGAATGAAAAACTGTTTTTT
>TRBV6-7|16|TRBJ2-7|-|-
CASTVRSAGRRDEQYF
TGTGCCAGCACCGTCCGATCTGCGGGACGTCGAGACGAGCAGTACTTC
>TRBV4-1|18|TRBJ2-1|-|-
CASSQEPPGGASYNEQFF
TGCGCCAGCAGCCAAGAGCCACCTGGGGGGGCCTCCTACAATGAGCAGTTCTTC
>TRBV5-4|16|TRBJ1-3|-|-
CASSLGPPGDGNTIYF
TGTGCCAGCAGCTTGGGCCCACCAGGGGACGGAAACACCATATATTTT
>TRBV7-9|15|TRBJ2-7|-|-
CASSPPEGPPGEQYF
TGTGCCAGCAGCCCCCCCGAGGGCCCGCCTGGCGAGCAGTACTTC
>TRBV7-3|14|TRBJ2-1|TRBD2|-
CASSFVAGEVEQFF
TGTGCCAGCAGCTTTGTAGCGGGGGAAGTTGAGCAGTTCTTC
>TRBV6-5|13|TRBJ2-5|TRBD1|once
CASSGTGKETQYF
TGTGCCAGCTCGGGGACAGGGAAAGAGACCCAGTACTTC
>TRBV4-1|17|TRBJ1-2|TRBD1|-
CASSQDRLRGARYGYTF
TGCGCCAGCAGCCAAGACCGCCTCAGGGGGGCACGGTATGGCTACACCTTC
>TRBV24-1|13|TRBJ2-5|-|-
CATSEEGRETQYF
TGTGCCACCAGTGAGGAGGGACGCGAGACCCAGTACTTC
>TRBV6-5|16|TRBJ1-1|-|-
CASSSSITRAGTEAFF
TGTGCCAGCAGTTCCTCGATAACCCGGGCGGGCACTGAAGCTTTCTTT